This TCR beta chain emerged from a study of blood T cell repertoires in COVID-19. Whole-study context: Collection of acute and convalescent COVID-19 samples took place in the United States, Italy and Spain. PBMCs, B-cell-depleted T cells, or T cells provided the cDNA or gDNA that made up the material.

With 0 bases removed from V and 4 bases from J, the gap between germline ends came to 16 bases. CDR3 size: 17 residues. Germline assignment: CDR1 SGHAT and CDR2 FQNNGV. In the original analysis: Amplification with reference gene primers provided the estimates of nucleated cell counts. The method was immunoSEQ multiplex PCR; TCRdb's version includes in-frame clones alone and lacks a portion of them. V and J calls and clone size are copied from that table; D and trimming were computed from the DNA. The table shows around 180,000 clones, with 86% occurring only once. The sequence derives from a woman under 40 with active or convalescent COVID-19. Input material: peripheral blood. The J gene is TRBJ1-3, the V gene TRBV11-2, with D possibly being TRBD1 (5 bases). CDR3 loop: CASSLDWDSEAGNTIYF. In DNA form, the CDR3 reads TGTGCCAGCAGCTTAGATTGGGACTCAGAGGCGGGAAACACCATATATTTT.